This T cell receptor beta chain was retrieved from a study of vaccination and CD4 T cells after COVID-19. Study as a whole: SARS-CoV-2, HCoV-NL63, HCoV-OC43 and HCoV-229E supplied the overlapping spike peptides used to stimulate cells.

Described time point: late sampling 161 to 241 days after vaccination in three convalescent patients. Treatment given: roughly 10-day PBMC culture with coronavirus spike peptide pools or control peptides (ViraFEST assay). A few million PBMCs per well were cultured with roughly 9.2 IU/ml IL-2 and roughly 10 ug/ml peptide pools. To note about this clonotype: Its antigen is not known.

Study-level findings and limits: Convalescent patients had 304 of 307 vaccine-specific clones showing spike mono-reactivity.

V shed 3 bases, J shed 1 base, and the junction held 7 bases outside the gene matches. Germline V CDR1 and CDR2: DFQATT, SNEGSKA (reference sequence). This CDR3 is 15 amino acids long. An Oncomine TCR Beta short-read assay was used to sequence the DNA from cultured CD4+ T cells. The source of extracted genomic DNA was cultured CD4+ T cells. TCRdb passed the PCR reads through MiXCR, listing each CDR3 protein once. This sample has 20,000 to 25,000 distinct CDR3 sequences; around 46% occur once, and the top ten carry 13%. This TCR was recovered from a human donor who had recovered from COVID-19. Sequences were derived from CD4+ T cells from blood, cultured in vitro, sampled about 7 months after SARS-CoV-2 vaccination. The chain employs TRBV20-1 and TRBJ2-3; 7 bases fit TRBD2. CDR3 nucleotides: TGCAGTGCTAGGGGGGGGGACGGGGGCACAGATACGCAGTATTTT. This translates into CSARGGDGGTDTQYF.